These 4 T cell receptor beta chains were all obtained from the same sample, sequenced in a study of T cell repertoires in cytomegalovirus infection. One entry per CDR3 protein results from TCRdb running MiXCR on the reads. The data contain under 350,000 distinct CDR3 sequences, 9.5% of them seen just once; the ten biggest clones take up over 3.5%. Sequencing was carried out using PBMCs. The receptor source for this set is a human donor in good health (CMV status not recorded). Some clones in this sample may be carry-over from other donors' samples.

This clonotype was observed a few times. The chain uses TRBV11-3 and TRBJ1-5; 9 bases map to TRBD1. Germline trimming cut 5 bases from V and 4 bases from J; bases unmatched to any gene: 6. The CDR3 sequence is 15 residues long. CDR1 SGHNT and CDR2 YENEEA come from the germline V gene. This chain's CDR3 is CASSPDRGNNQPQHF. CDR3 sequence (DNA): TGTGCCAGCAGCCCGGACAGGGGAAATAATCAGCCCCAGCATTTT.

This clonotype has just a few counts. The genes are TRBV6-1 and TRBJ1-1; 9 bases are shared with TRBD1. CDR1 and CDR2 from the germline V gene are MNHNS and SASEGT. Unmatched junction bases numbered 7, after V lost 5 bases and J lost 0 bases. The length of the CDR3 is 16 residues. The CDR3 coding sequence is TGTGCCAGCAGTCCCGGGACAGGGATCTTGAACACTGAAGCTTTCTTT. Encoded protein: CASSPGTGILNTEAFF.

The CDR3 is CSAREGTGNSPLHF. The DNA for the CDR3 is TGCAGTGCTAGAGAGGGGACAGGGAATTCACCCCTCCACTTT. V usage is TRBV20-1 and J usage is TRBJ1-6, with 9 bases aligning to TRBD1. The J segment lost 7 bases and the V segment lost 0 bases, leaving 1 base of the junction unmatched. The CDR3 consists of 14 residues. The V gene's germline CDR1 is DFQATT and CDR2 SNEGSKA (reference sequence).

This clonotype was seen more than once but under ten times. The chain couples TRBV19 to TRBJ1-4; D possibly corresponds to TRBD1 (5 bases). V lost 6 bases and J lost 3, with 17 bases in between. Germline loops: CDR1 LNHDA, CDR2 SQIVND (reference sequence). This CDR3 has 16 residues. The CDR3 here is CASRVGGVYANEKLFF. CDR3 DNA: TGTGCCAGTAGAGTCGGGGGAGTGTACGCTAATGAAAAACTGTTTTTT. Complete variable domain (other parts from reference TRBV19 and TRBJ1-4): DGGITQSPKYLFRKEGQNVTLSCEQNLNHDAMYWYRQDPGQGLRLIYYSQIVNDFQKGDIAEGYSVSREKKESFPLTVTSAQKNPTAFYLCASRVGGVYANEKLFFGSGTQLSVL.